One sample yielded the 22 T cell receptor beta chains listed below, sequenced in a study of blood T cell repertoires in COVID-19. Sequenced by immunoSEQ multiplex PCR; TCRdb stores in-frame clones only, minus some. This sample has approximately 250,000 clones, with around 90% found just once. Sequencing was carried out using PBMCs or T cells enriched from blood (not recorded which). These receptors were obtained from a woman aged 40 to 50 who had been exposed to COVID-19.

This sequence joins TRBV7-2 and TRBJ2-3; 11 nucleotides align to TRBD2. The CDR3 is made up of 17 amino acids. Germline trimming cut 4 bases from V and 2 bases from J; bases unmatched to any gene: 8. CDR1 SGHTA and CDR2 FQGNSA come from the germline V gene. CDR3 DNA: TGTGCCAGCAGCTGGGGGACTAGCGGCCTCAACACAGATACGCAGTATTTT. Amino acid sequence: CASSWGTSGLNTDTQYF. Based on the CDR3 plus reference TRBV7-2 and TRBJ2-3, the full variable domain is GAGVSQSPSNKVTEKGKDVELRCDPISGHTALYWYRQSLGQGLEFLIYFQGNSAPDKSGLPSDRFSAERTGGSVSTLTIQRTQQEDSAVYLCASSWGTSGLNTDTQYFGPGTRLTVL.

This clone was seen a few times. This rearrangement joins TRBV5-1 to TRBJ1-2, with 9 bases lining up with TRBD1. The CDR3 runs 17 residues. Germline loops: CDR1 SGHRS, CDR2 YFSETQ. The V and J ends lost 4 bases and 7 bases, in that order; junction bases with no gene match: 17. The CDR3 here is CASSQLGDRQQGAGYTF. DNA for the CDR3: TGCGCCAGCAGCCAACTCGGGGACAGGCAACAGGGGGCTGGCTACACCTTC.

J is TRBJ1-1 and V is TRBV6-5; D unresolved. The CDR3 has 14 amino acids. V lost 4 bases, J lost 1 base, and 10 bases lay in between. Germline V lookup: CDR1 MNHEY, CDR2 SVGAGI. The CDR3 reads CASSLWSPNTEAFF. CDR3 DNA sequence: TGTGCCAGCAGTTTATGGAGCCCGAACACTGAAGCTTTCTTT.

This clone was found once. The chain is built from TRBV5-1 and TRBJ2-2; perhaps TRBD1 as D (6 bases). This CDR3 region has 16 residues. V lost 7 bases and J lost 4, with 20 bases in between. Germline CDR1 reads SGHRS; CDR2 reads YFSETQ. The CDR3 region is CASGLEADRGTGELFF. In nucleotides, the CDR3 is TGCGCCAGCGGACTGGAAGCGGACAGAGGCACCGGGGAGCTGTTTTTT.

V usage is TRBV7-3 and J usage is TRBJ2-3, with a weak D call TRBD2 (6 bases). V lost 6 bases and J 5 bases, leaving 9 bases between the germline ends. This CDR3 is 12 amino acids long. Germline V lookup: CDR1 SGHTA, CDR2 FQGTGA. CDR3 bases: TGTGCCAGCAGGTCCGGGAGAGATACGCAGTATTTT. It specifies CASRSGRDTQYF.

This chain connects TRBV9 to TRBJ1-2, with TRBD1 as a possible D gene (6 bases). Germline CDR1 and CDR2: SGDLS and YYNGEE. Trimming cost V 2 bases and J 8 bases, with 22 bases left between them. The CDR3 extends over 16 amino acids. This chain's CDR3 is CASSVRGASGDVGYTF. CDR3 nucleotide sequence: TGTGCCAGCAGCGTCCGGGGGGCAAGTGGGGACGTCGGCTACACCTTC.

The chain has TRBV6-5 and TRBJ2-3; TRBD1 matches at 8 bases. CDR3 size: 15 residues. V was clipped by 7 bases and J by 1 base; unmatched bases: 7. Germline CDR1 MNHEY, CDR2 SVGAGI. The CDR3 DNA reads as TGTGCCAGCACCGCAGGCAGGGGGCGCACAGATACGCAGTATTTT. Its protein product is CASTAGRGRTDTQYF.

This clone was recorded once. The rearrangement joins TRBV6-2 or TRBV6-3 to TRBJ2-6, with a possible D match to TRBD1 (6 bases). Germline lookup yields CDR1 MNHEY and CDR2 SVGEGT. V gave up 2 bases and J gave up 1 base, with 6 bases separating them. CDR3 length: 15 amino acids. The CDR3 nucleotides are TGTGCCAGCAGTTACCAGGGGTCTGGGGCCAACGTCCTGACTTTC. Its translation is CASSYQGSGANVLTF.

CDR3 sequence: CASSSPRGGAEVDEKLFF. The DNA of the CDR3 is TGTGCCAGCAGTTCCCCGAGGGGGGGGGCGGAGGTTGATGAAAAACTGTTTTTT. This rearrangement joins TRBV28 to TRBJ1-4; tentative D call: TRBD1 (6 bases). V was clipped by 4 bases and J by 6 bases, with 24 bases between them. CDR1 and CDR2 from the germline V gene are MDHEN and SYDVKM. The CDR3 totals 18 residues. Variable domain in full (rest from reference TRBV28 and TRBJ1-4): DVKVTQSSRYLVKRTGEKVFLECVQDMDHENMFWYRQDPGLGLRLIYFSYDVKMKEKGDIPEGYSVSREKKERFSLILESASTNQTSMYLCASSSPRGGAEVDEKLFFGSGTQLSVL.

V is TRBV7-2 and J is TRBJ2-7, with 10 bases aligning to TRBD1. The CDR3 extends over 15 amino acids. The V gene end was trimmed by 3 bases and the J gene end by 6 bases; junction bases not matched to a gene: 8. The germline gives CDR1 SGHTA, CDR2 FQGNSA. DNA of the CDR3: TGTGCCAGCAGCTTTATAGGGACAGGGGTTTTCGAGCAGTACTTC. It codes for CASSFIGTGVFEQYF.

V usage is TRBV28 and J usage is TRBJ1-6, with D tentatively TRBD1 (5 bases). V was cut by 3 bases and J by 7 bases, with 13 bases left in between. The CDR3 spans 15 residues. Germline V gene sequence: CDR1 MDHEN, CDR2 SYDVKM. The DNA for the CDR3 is TGTGCCAGCAGTTTCCTCGGGACTTCGAATTCACCCCTCCACTTT. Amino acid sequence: CASSFLGTSNSPLHF.

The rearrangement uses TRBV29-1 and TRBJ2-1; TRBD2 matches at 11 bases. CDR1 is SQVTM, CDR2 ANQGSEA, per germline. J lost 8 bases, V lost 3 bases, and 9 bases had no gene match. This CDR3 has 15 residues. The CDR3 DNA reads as TGCAGCGTTGACCCCCTTAGCGGGGGGGCGGATGAGCAGTTCTTC. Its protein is CSVDPLSGGADEQFF.

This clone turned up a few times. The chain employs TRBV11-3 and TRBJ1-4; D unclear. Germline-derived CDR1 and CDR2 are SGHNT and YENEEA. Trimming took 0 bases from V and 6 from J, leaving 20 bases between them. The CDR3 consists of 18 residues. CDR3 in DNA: TGTGCCAGCAGCTTAGATACCCACGTCGGACTCGGAGATGAAAAACTGTTTTTT. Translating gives CASSLDTHVGLGDEKLFF.

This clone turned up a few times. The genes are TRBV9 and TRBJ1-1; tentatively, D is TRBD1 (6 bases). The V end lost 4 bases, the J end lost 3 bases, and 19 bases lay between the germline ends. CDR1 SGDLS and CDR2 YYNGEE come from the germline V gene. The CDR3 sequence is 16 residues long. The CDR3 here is CASSQALQGTDTEAFF. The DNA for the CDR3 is TGTGCCAGCAGCCAAGCTCTACAGGGAACAGACACTGAAGCTTTCTTT.

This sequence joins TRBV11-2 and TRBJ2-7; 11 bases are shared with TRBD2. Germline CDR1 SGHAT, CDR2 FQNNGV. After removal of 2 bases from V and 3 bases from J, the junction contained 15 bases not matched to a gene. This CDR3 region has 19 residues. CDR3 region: CASSLFAVTTSGTNYEQYF. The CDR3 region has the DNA TGTGCCAGCAGCTTATTCGCCGTGACGACTAGCGGGACCAACTACGAGCAGTACTTC. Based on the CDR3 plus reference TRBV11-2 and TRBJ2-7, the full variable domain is EAGVAQSPRYKIIEKRQSVAFWCNPISGHATLYWYQQILGQGPKLLIQFQNNGVVDDSQLPKDRFSAERLKGVDSTLKIQPAKLEDSAVYLCASSLFAVTTSGTNYEQYFGPGTRLTVT.

CDR3 protein: CASSKDPAGGGNEQFF. DNA for the CDR3: TGTGCCAGCAGCAAAGATCCAGCGGGAGGTGGGAATGAGCAGTTCTTC. The rearrangement uses TRBV21-1 and TRBJ2-1; the table's TRBD2 call for D was not verified on the DNA. TRBV21-1 is marked as a pseudogene. This CDR3 contains 16 residues.

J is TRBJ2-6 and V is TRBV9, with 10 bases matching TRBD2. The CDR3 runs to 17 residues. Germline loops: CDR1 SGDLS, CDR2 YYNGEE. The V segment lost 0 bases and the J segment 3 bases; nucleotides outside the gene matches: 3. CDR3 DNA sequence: TGTGCCAGCAGCGTAGAAGCGGGGGGGCTTGGGGCCAACGTCCTGACTTTC. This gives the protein CASSVEAGGLGANVLTF. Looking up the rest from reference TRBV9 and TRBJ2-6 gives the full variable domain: DSGVTQTPKHLITATGQRVTLRCSPRSGDLSVYWYQQSLDQGLQFLIQYYNGEERAKGNILERFSAQQFPDLHSELNLSSLELGDSALYFCASSVEAGGLGANVLTFGAGSRLTVL.

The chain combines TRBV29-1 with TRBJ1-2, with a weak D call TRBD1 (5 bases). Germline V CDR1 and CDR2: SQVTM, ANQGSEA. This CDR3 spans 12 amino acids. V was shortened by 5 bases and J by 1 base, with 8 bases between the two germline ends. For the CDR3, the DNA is TGCAGCGTTATACAGGTTAACTATGGCTACACCTTC. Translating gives CSVIQVNYGYTF.

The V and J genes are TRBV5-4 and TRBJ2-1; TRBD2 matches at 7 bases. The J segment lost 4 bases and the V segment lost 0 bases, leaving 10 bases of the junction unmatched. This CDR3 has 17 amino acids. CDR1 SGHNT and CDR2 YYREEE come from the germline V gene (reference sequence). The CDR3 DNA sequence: TGTGCCAGCAGCTTGGGACGAGCTAGCGGCCTTTACAATGAGCAGTTCTTC. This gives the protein CASSLGRASGLYNEQFF. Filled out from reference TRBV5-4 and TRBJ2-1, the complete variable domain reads ETGVTQSPTHLIKTRGQQVTLRCSSQSGHNTVSWYQQALGQGPQFIFQYYREEENGRGNFPPRFSGLQFPNYSSELNVNALELDDSALYLCASSLGRASGLYNEQFFGPGTRLTVL.

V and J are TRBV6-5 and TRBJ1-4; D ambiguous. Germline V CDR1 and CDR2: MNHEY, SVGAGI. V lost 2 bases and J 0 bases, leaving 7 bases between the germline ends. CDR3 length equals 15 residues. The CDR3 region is CASSYTVATNEKLFF. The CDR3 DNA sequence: TGTGCCAGCAGTTACACAGTCGCAACTAATGAAAAACTGTTTTTT.

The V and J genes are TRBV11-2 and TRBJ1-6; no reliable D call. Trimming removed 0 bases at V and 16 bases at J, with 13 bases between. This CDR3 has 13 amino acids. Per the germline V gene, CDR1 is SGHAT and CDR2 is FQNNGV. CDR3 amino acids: CASSLDLAGQLHF. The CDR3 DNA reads TGTGCCAGCAGCTTAGATCTGGCTGGGCAGCTCCACTTT.

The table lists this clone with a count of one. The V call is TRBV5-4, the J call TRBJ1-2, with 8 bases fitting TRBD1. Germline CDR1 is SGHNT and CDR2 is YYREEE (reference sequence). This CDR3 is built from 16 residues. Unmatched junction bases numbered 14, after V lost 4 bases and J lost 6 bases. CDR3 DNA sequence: TGTGCCAGCAGCCTCGACCCAGGGGGCCCTTTCGATGGCTACACCTTC. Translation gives CASSLDPGGPFDGYTF.